These 9 T cell receptor beta chains were sequenced from one sample in a study of CD8+CD57+ T cells in acquired aplastic anemia. Profiling of TCR beta VDJ combinations and CDR3 sequences used genomic DNA as template. From the reads, TCRdb called clonotypes with MiXCR, one entry per CDR3 protein. The repertoire holds fewer than 250,000 distinct CDR3 sequences, with approximately 51% as singletons. Sequencing was done on patients that had shown CD8+CD57+ cell expansion by flow cytometry. The specimen was sorted CD4+, CD8+, or CD8+CD57+ T cells (not recorded which) from PBMCs. Receptor source: a human donor with aplastic anemia.

Many counts were recorded for this clonotype. The chain links TRBV12-3 or TRBV12-4 to TRBJ1-1; D not certain. V lost 4 bases and J 1 base, leaving 10 bases between the germline ends. This CDR3 is built from 14 residues. The CDR3 protein is CASSSTPRNTEAFF. The CDR3 bases are TGTGCCAGCAGTTCGACACCTCGGAACACTGAAGCTTTCTTT.

This chain joins TRBV20-1 and TRBJ2-3, with D possibly matching TRBD2 (6 bases). Germline V lookup: CDR1 DFQATT, CDR2 SNEGSKA (reference sequence). The CDR3 has 18 residues. V lost 1 base to trimming and J lost 2 bases, with 22 bases between them. The CDR3 bases are TGCAGTGCTAGAGGCCCCCGCGGGGAGGACTCTAACACAGATACGCAGTATTTT. It is translated as CSARGPRGEDSNTDTQYF.

The J gene is TRBJ2-1, the V gene TRBV24-1; no clear D gene. The V gene's germline CDR1 is KGHDR and CDR2 SFDVKD. The CDR3 is made up of 11 amino acids. The ends were cut back, 3 bases at V and 9 bases at J, with 5 bases in the middle. The CDR3 coding sequence is TGTGCCACCAGTGATAGTATTGAGCAGTTCTTC. Its translation: CATSDSIEQFF.

About this clonotype itself: Just one base apart from a much larger clone, this may be a read error. This sequence joins TRBV7-7 and TRBJ2-5, with D possibly being TRBD1 or TRBD2 (5 bases each). Per the germline V gene, CDR1 is SSHAT and CDR2 is FNYEAQ (reference sequence). The CDR3 sequence is 15 residues long. Deletions cut 5 bases from V and 6 bases from J, with 19 bases between. The CDR3 DNA is TGTGCCAGCAGCCCGGGACCCCTCCCCAGCCAGACCCAGTACTTC. It specifies CASSPGPLPSQTQYF.

V usage is TRBV7-2 and J usage is TRBJ2-2; a weak D match, TRBD2 (6 bases). V lost 1 base and J lost 6, with 12 bases in between. The CDR3 consists of 15 residues. Germline lookup yields CDR1 SGHTA and CDR2 FQGNSA. CDR3 amino acids: CASSLVSGEAGELFF. The CDR3 nucleotides read TGTGCCAGCAGCTTAGTTAGCGGTGAAGCCGGGGAGCTGTTTTTT.

The chain couples TRBV6-5 to TRBJ2-2; D is unclear. There are 16 residues in the CDR3. V gave up 3 bases and J gave up 0 bases, with 11 bases separating them. Germline-derived CDR1 and CDR2 are MNHEY and SVGAGI. CDR3 loop: CASSYGQPPNTGELFF. The CDR3 coding sequence is TGTGCCAGCAGTTATGGCCAGCCTCCGAACACCGGGGAGCTGTTTTTT.

The sample holds a few counts of this clonotype. A much larger clone differs from this one at a single base, so this may be a read error. The rearrangement uses TRBV6-4 and TRBJ1-4, with TRBD1 as a possible D gene (5 bases). CDR3 size: 11 residues. Germline CDR1 reads MRHNA; CDR2 reads SNTAGT. The CDR3 loop is CASSAGGKLVF. The CDR3 DNA follows: TGTGCCAGCAGCGCGGGGGGAAAACTGGTTTTT.

There are many counts of this clonotype. The J gene is TRBJ2-7, the V gene TRBV6-5; TRBD1 matches at 10 bases. V trimming: 0 bases; J trimming: 2 bases; junction bases outside the gene matches: 1. This CDR3 contains 15 residues. Germline V gene sequence: CDR1 MNHEY, CDR2 SVGAGI. The CDR3 coding sequence is TGTGCCAGCAGTTACTCGGGACAGGGGACCTACGAGCAGTACTTC. It encodes CASSYSGQGTYEQYF.

V and J are TRBV5-1 and TRBJ1-1; 9 bases are shared with TRBD1. Germline V gene sequence: CDR1 SGHRS, CDR2 YFSETQ. V lost 3 bases to trimming and J lost 3 bases; unmatched junction nucleotides: 6. This CDR3 is built from 15 residues. CDR3 nucleotides: TGCGCCAGCAGCTCTTCGACAGGGGGGTACACTGAAGCTTTCTTT. Translated: CASSSSTGGYTEAFF. The complete variable domain, with remaining parts taken from reference TRBV5-1 and TRBJ1-1, reads KAGVTQTPRYLIKTRGQQVTLSCSPISGHRSVSWYQQTPGQGLQFLFEYFSETQRNKGNFPGRFSGRQFSNSRSEMNVSTLELGDSALYLCASSSSTGGYTEAFFGQGTRLTVV.